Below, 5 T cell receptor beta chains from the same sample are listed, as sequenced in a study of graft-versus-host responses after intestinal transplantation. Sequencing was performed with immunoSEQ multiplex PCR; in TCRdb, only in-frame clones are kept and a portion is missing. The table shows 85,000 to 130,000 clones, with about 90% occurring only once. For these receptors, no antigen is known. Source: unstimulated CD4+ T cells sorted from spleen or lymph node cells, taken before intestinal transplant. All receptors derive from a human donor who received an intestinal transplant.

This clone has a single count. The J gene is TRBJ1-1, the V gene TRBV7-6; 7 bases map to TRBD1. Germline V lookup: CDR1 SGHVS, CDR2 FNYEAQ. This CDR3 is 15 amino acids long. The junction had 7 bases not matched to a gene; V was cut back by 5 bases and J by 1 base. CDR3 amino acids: CASSHRDRENTEAFF. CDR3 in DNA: TGTGCCAGCAGCCACCGAGACAGGGAGAACACTGAAGCTTTCTTT.

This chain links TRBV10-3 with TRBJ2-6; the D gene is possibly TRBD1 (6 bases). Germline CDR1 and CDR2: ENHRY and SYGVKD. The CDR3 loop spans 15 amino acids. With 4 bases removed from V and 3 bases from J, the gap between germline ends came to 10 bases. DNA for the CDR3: TGTGCCATCAGTGCAACAGGGCATGGGGCCAACGTCCTGACTTTC. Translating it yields CAISATGHGANVLTF.

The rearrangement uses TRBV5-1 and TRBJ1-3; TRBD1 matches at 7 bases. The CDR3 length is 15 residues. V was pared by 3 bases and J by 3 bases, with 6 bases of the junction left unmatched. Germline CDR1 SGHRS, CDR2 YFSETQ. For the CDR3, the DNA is TGCGCCAGCAGCTCGGGGACAGTCTTTGGAAACACCATATATTTT. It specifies CASSSGTVFGNTIYF.

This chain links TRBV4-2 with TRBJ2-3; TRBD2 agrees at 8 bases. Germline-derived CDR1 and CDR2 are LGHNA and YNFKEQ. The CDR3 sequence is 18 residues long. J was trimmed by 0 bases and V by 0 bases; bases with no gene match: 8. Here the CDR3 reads CASSQEVSGGTSTDTQYF. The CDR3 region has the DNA TGTGCCAGCAGCCAAGAAGTAAGCGGGGGCACAAGCACAGATACGCAGTATTTT.

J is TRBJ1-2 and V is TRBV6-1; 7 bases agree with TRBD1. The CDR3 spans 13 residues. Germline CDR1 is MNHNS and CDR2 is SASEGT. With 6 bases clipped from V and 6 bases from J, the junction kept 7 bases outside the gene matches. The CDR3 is CASRLTGSHGYTF. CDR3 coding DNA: TGTGCCAGCAGACTGACAGGGTCCCATGGCTACACCTTC.